Sequencing of this T cell receptor (beta chain) was carried out in a study of blood T cell repertoires in COVID-19. Whole-study context: Acute and convalescent COVID-19 specimens originated in the United States, Italy and Spain. PBMCs, B-cell-depleted T cells, or T cells were the source of the cDNA or gDNA that made up the material.

Per the study methods: Reference gene primer amplification in the assay estimated nucleated cell counts. Assay: immunoSEQ multiplex PCR; the TCRdb copy retains only in-frame clones and omits some. The D gene and trimming were derived from the DNA, and the V and J assignments and clone size from that table. In the table there are over 120,000 clones, roughly 73% of which are singletons. The CDR3 is 15 amino acids. This TCR was sampled from a woman aged 50 to 60 with active or convalescent COVID-19. The V gene is TRBV12-2, the J gene TRBJ1-1; the tabulated D call, TRBD1, remains unverified against the DNA. TRBV12-2 is shown as a pseudogene. The sample consisted of peripheral blood. This chain's CDR3 is CASRQGQGAVTEAFF. The CDR3 coding sequence is TGTGCAAGTCGCCAAGGACAGGGGGCGGTGACTGAAGCTTTCTTT.